This TCR beta chain was documented in a study of T cell changes during pregnancy in multiple sclerosis. Trimming took 2 bases from V and 5 from J, leaving 10 bases between them. Germline V gene lookup returns CDR1 MNHEY and CDR2 SMNVEV (reference sequence). The CDR3 totals 14 residues. TCRdb keeps only in-frame clones here, not all; method: immunoSEQ multiplex PCR. This table has about 49,000 clones, 90% to 95% appearing once. This sequence was found in a female donor with multiple sclerosis, enrolled in a pregnancy study. The source material was CD8+ T cells from peripheral blood mononuclear cells, sampled before pregnancy. J is TRBJ1-5 and V is TRBV27; maybe TRBD1 (5 bases). CDR3 sequence (DNA): TGTGCCAGCAGTTTAGGGCAGGGTCATCAGCCCCAGCATTTT. Amino acid sequence: CASSLGQGHQPQHF.